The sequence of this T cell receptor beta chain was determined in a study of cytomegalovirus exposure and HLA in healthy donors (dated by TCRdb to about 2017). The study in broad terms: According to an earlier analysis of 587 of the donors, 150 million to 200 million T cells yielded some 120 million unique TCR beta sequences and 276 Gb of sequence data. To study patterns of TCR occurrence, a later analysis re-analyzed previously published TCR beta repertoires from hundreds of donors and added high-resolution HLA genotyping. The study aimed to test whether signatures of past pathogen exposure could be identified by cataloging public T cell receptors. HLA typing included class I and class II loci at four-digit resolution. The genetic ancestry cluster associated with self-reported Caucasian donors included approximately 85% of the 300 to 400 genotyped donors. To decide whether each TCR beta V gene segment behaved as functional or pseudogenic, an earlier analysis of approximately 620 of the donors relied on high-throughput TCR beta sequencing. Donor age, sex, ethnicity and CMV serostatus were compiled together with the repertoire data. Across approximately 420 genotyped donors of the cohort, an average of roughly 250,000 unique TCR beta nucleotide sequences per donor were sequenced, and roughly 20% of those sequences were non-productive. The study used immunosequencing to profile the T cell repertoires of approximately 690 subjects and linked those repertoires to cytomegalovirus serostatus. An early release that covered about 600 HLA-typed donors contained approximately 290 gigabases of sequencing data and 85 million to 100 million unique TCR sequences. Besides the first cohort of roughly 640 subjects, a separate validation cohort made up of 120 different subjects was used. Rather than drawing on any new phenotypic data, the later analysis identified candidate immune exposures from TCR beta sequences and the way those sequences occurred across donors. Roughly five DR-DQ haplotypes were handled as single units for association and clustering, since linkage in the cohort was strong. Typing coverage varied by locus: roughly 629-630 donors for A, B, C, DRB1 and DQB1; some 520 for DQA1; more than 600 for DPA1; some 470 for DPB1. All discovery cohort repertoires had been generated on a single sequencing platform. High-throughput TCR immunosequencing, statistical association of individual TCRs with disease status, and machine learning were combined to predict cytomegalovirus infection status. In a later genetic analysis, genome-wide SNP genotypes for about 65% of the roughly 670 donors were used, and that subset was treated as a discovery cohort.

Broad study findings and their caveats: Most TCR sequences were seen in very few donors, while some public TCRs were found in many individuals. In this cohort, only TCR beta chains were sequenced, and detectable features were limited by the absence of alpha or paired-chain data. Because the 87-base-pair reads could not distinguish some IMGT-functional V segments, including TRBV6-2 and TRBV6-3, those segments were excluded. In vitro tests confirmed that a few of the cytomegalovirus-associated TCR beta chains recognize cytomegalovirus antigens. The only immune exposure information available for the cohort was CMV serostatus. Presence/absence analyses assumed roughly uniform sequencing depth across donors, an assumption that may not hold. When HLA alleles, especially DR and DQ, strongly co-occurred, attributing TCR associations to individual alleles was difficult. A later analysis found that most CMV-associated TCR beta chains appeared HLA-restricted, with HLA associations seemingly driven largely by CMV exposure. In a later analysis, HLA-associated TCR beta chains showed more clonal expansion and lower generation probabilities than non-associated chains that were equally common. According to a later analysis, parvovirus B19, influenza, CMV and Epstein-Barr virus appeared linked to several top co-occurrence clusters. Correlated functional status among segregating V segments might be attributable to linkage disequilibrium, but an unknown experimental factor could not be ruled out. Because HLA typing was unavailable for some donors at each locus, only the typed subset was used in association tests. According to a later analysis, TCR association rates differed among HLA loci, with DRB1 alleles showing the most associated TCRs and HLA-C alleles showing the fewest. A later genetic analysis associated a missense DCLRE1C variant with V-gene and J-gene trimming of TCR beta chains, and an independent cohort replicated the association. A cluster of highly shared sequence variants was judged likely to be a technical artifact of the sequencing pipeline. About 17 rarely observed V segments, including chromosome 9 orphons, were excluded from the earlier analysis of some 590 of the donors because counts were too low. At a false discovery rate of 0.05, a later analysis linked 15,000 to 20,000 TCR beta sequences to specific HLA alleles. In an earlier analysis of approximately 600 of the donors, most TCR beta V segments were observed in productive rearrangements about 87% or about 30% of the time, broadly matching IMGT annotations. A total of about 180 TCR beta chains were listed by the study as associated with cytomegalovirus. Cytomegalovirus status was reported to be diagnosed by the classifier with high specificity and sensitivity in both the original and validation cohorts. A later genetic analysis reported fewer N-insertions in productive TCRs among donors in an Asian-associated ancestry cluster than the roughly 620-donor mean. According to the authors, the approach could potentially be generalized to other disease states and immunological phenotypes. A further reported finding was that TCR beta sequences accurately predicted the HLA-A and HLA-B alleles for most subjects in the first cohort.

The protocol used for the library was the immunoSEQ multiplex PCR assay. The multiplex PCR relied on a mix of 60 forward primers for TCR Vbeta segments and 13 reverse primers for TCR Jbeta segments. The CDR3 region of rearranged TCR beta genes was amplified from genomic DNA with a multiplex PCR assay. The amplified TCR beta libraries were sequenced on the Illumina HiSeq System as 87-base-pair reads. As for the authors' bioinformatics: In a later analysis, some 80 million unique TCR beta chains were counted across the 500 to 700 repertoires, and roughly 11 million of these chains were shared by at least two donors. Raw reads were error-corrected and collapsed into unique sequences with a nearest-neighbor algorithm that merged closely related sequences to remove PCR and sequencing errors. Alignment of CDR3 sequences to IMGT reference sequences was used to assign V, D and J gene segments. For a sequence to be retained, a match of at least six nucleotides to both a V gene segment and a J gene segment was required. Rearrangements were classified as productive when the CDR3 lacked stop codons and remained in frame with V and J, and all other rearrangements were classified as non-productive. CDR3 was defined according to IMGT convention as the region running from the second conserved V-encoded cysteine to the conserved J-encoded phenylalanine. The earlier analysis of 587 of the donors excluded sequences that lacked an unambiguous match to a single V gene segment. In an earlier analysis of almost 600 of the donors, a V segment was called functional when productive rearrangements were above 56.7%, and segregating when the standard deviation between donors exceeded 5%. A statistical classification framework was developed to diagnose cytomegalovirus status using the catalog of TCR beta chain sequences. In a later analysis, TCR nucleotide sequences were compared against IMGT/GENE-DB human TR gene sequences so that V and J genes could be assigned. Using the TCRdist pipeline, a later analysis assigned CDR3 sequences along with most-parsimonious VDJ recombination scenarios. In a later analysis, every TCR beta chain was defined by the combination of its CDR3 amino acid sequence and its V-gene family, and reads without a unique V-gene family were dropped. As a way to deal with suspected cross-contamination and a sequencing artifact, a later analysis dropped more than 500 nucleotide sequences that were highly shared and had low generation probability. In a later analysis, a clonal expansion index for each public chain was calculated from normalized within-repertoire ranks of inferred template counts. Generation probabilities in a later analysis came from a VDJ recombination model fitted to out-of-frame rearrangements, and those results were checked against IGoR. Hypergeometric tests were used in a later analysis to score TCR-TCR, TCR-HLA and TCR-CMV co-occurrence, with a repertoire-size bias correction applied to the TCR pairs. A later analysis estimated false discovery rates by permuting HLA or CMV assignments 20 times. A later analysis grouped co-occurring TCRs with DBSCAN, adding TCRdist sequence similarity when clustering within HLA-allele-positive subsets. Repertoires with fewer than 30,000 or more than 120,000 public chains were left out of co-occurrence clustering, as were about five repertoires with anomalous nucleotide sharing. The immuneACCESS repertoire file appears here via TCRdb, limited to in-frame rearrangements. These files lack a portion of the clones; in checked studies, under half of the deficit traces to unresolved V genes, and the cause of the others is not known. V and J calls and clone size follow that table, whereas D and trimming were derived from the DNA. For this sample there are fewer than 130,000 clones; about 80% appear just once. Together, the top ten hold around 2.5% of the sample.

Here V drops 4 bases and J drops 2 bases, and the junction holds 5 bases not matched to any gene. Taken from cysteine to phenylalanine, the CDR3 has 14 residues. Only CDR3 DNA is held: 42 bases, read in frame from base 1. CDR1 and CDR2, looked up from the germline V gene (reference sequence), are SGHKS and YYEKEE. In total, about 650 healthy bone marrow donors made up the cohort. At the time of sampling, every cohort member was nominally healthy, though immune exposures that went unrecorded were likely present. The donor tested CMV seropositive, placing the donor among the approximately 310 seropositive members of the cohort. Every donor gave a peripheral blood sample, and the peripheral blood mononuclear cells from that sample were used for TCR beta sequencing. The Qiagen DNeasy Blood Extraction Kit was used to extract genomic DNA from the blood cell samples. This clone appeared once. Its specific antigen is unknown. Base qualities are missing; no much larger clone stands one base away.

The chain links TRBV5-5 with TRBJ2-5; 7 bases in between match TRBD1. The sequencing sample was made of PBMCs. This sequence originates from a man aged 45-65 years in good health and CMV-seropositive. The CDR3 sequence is CASSPRQGQETQYF. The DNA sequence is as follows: TGTGCCAGCAGCCCCAGACAGGGTCAAGAGACCCAGTACTTC.